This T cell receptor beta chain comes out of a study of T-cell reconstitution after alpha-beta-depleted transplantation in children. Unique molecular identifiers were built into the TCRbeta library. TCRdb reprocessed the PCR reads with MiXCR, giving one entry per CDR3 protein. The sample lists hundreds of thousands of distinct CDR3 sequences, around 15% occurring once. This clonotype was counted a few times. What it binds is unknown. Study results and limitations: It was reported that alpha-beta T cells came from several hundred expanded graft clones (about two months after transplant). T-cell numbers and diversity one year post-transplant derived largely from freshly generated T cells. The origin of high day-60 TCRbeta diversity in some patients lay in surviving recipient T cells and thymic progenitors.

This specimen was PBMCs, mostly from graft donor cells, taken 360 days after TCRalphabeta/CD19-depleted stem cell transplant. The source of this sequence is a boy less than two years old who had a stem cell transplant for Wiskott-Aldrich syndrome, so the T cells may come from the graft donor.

As DNA, the CDR3 is TGTGCCAGCAGCTCCTCCCTAGCGGGGGGGCCCCTCTACAATGAGCAGTTCTTC. Translation gives CASSSSLAGGPLYNEQFF. The rearrangement links TRBV11-2 to TRBJ2-1, with TRBD2 identical over 12 bases. This CDR3 contains 18 residues. With 4 bases clipped from V and 3 bases from J, the junction kept 10 bases outside the gene matches. Germline CDR1 is SGHAT and CDR2 is FQNNGV.